These T cell receptor beta chains were read from a single sample in a study of cytotoxic CD8 clonotypes in ibrutinib-treated CLL. Using immunoSEQ multiplex PCR, the repertoire was profiled, and TCRdb retains in-frame clones only, with some absent. This sample has 100,000 to 150,000 clones, with approximately 85% found just once. Source: PBMCs, taken after 24 months of ibrutinib treatment. Receptors originate from a human donor with chronic lymphocytic leukemia. CDR3s include the opening cysteine and the closing phenylalanine or tryptophan. Each record gives: D gene, V gene, CDR3 protein. A D gene is named only where the DNA matches it firmly.

D gene: .; V gene: TRBV6-1; CDR3 protein: CASSRSGNEQFF
D gene: .; V gene: TRBV5-8; CDR3 protein: CASAGDTDTQYF
D gene: .; V gene: TRBV7-3; CDR3 protein: CASSLDPSSRAQHF
D gene: .; V gene: TRBV9; CDR3 protein: CASSVDGGPYGYTF
D gene: .; V gene: TRBV2; CDR3 protein: CASRLSLNTEAFF
D gene: .; V gene: TRBV28; CDR3 protein: CASSLSKGEGETQYF
D gene: .; V gene: TRBV28; CDR3 protein: CASSGAEGALEAFF
D gene: .; V gene: TRBV6-5; CDR3 protein: CASSFGNTEAFF
D gene: TRBD1; V gene: TRBV9; CDR3 protein: CASSVVGQGSTEAFF
D gene: TRBD1; V gene: TRBV28; CDR3 protein: CASSSETGRSNQPQHF
D gene: .; V gene: TRBV4-3; CDR3 protein: CASSQEARGDMTQHF
D gene: .; V gene: TRBV7-3; CDR3 protein: CASSRRQAQETQYF
D gene: .; V gene: TRBV28; CDR3 protein: CASSGGSGISYEQYF
D gene: TRBD1; V gene: TRBV7-2; CDR3 protein: CASSLQGAGNYGYTF
D gene: .; V gene: TRBV7-2; CDR3 protein: CASSGPQETQYF
D gene: TRBD1; V gene: TRBV28; CDR3 protein: CASSQTGAYGYTF
D gene: .; V gene: TRBV6-6; CDR3 protein: CATEGGTDTQYF
D gene: .; V gene: TRBV5-6; CDR3 protein: CASSLAGEGYTNEKLFF
D gene: .; V gene: TRBV28; CDR3 protein: CASSFVNRAETQYF
D gene: .; V gene: TRBV28; CDR3 protein: CASSPDGSTNEKLFF
D gene: TRBD2; V gene: TRBV10-3; CDR3 protein: CAISEPRAGGLNEQFF
D gene: .; V gene: TRBV28; CDR3 protein: CASNYPNTGELFF
D gene: TRBD1; V gene: TRBV7-9; CDR3 protein: CASSPGQGPYEQYF
D gene: TRBD1; V gene: TRBV6-1; CDR3 protein: CASGGTGNYEQYF
D gene: .; V gene: TRBV5-6; CDR3 protein: CASRGGLTDTQYF
D gene: TRBD1; V gene: TRBV5-6; CDR3 protein: CASSLEPGGSYEQFF
D gene: TRBD1; V gene: TRBV10-2; CDR3 protein: CASTLMGQYNEQFF
D gene: TRBD1; V gene: TRBV7-3; CDR3 protein: CASSLGGQGPYEQYF
D gene: TRBD2; V gene: TRBV27; CDR3 protein: CASSLTSGSYEQYF
D gene: .; V gene: TRBV28; CDR3 protein: CASGLGYSGNTIYF
D gene: .; V gene: TRBV28; CDR3 protein: CASWTASSGNTIYF
D gene: .; V gene: TRBV28; CDR3 protein: CASNSLTDTQYF
D gene: TRBD2; V gene: TRBV10-3; CDR3 protein: CAISESGGYGELFF
D gene: .; V gene: TRBV4-2; CDR3 protein: CASSRDRTDTQYF
D gene: .; V gene: TRBV20-1; CDR3 protein: CSAHKETQYF
D gene: .; V gene: TRBV18; CDR3 protein: CATLGSDTQYF
D gene: TRBD1; V gene: TRBV5-1; CDR3 protein: CASSLNPDRGNQPQHF
D gene: .; V gene: TRBV5-1; CDR3 protein: CASSLAGRQPQHF
D gene: .; V gene: TRBV4-2; CDR3 protein: CASSQEGGINTGELFF
D gene: .; V gene: TRBV18; CDR3 protein: CASSPRGDGYSYEQYF
D gene: .; V gene: TRBV7-9; CDR3 protein: CASSLVAADGKLFF